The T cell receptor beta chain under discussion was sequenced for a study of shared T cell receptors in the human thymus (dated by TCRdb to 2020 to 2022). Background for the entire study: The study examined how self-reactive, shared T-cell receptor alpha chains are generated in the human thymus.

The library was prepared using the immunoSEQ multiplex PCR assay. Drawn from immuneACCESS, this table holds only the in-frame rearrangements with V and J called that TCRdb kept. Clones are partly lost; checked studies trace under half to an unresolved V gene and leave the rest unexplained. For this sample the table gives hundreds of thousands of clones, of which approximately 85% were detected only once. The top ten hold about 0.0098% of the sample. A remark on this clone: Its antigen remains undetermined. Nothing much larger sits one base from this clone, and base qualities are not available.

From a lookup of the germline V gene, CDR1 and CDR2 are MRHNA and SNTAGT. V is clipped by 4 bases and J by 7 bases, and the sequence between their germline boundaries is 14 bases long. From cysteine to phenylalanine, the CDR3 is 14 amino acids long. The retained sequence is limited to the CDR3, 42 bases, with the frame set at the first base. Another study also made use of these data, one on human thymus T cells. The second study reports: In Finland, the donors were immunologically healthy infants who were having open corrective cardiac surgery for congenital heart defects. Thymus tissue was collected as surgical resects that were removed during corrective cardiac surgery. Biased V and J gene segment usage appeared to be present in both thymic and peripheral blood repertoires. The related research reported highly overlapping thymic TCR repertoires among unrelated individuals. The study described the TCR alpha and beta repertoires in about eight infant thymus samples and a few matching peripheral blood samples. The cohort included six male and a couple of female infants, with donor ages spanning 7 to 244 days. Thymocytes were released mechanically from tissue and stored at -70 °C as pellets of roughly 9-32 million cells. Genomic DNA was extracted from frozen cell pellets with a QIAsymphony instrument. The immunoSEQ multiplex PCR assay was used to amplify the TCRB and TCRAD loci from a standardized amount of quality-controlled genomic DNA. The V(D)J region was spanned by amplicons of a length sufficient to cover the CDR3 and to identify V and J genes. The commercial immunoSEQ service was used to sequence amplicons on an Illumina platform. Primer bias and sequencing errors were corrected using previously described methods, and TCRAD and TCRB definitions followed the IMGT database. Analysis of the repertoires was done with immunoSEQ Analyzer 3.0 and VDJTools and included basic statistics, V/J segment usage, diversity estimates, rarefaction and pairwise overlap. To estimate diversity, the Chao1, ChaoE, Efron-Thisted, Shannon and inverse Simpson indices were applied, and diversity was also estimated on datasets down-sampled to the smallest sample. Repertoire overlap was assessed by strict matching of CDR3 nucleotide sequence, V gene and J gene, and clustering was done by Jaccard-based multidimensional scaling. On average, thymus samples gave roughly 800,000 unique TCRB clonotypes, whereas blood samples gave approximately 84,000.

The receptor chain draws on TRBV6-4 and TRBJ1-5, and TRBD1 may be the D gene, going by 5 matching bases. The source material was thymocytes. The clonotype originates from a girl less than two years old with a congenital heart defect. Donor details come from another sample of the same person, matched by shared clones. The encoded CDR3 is CASSGGQLNQPQHF. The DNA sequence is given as TGTGCCAGCAGTGGAGGACAACTTAACCAGCCCCAGCATTTT.